The entry that follows covers one T cell receptor (beta chain) sequence. The data are from a study of T cell responses to AZD1222 COVID-19 vaccine. Only in-frame clones appear in the TCRdb table, and some are missing; sequencing was by immunoSEQ multiplex PCR. The table shows about 120,000 clones, with 70% to 90% occurring only once. The ends were cut back, 5 bases at V and 0 bases at J, with 11 bases in the middle. Germline loops: CDR1 SGHRS, CDR2 YFSETQ. This CDR3 has 14 amino acids. The rearrangement links TRBV5-1 to TRBJ1-2; D not resolved. The TCR sequence derives from an adult in good health. Sequenced material: peripheral blood, taken on day 0 of AZD1222 vaccination. CDR3 in amino acids: CASSLQSSNYGYTF. DNA for the CDR3: TGCGCCAGCAGTTTACAGAGTTCTAACTATGGCTACACCTTC.